This note documents a single T cell receptor beta chain sequence. Its antigen remains unknown. The record originates from a study of shared clonotypes between healthy human individuals. Across the whole study: Samples came from two female and a few male donors aged 18 to 49.

The ends lost 6 bases at V and 0 bases at J; junction bases unmatched: 5. This CDR3 is built from 15 residues. In germline, CDR1 is LNHDA, CDR2 SQIVND (reference sequence). It was CD45RO-negative cells, positively selected for CCR7, that made up naive CD8 cells, with terminally differentiated effector memory CD45RA+ cells excluded. Participating donors were healthy, HIV-negative adults free of recent acute infections or vaccinations. The study, taken as a whole, reports: Naive subsets generally exceeded memory subsets in estimated richness.

An even split of each subset's genomic DNA across several immunoSEQ plates was performed. Assay: immunoSEQ multiplex PCR; the TCRdb copy retains only in-frame clones and omits some. The table has some 2.1 million clones, just under 95% seen once. The chain is built from TRBV19 and TRBJ2-1, with TRBD1 identical over 7 bases. The sequence was obtained from a young man in good health. Sequenced: naive CD8+ T cells sorted from blood. The CDR3 is CASSYRDSSYNEQFF. CDR3 coding DNA: TGTGCCAGTAGCTACCGGGACAGCTCCTACAATGAGCAGTTCTTC.